The 8 T cell receptor beta chains given below trace back to one sample, sequenced in a study of CD8+CD57+ T cells in acquired aplastic anemia. Template material for TCR beta VDJ and CDR3 profiling consisted of genomic DNA. Via MiXCR, TCRdb re-called the reads, giving one row per CDR3 protein. The sample yields 100,000 to 120,000 distinct CDR3 sequences, under 60% seen once. The sample was sorted CD4+, CD8+, or CD8+CD57+ T cells (not recorded which) from PBMCs. These TCRs come from a human donor in good health, serving as a control.

As concerns this clonotype: The CDR3 carries no conserved terminal phenylalanine or tryptophan, so it likely arises from a read error. The J gene is TRBJ2-7, the V gene TRBV10-2; perhaps TRBD2 as D (7 bases). The germline V and J ends were trimmed by 8 bases and 4 bases, with 15 bases remaining between them. The germline gives CDR1 WSHSY, CDR2 SAAADI. This CDR3 is 13 amino acids long. This CDR3 reads CASEGGGRYEQYL. CDR3 coding DNA: TGCGCCAGCGAAGGGGGGGGGCGTTACGAGCAGTACCTC.

At least ten counts were recorded for this clonotype. This chain joins TRBV5-6 and TRBJ1-2, with D perhaps TRBD1 (6 bases). Trimming removed 2 bases at V and 3 bases at J, with 11 bases between. This CDR3 contains 14 residues. Per germline, CDR1 SGHDT and CDR2 YYEEEE. CDR3 loop: CASSLQGSDYGYTF. CDR3 sequence (DNA): TGTGCCAGCAGCTTACAGGGATCTGACTATGGCTACACCTTC.

The table lists this clonotype with many counts. The CDR3 region is CASSENTWEAGEGYTF. The CDR3 nucleotides are TGTGCCAGCAGTGAAAACACTTGGGAGGCAGGGGAAGGCTACACCTTC. This chain links TRBV2 with TRBJ1-2; possibly TRBD1 for D (6 bases). Germline V gives CDR1 SNHLY, CDR2 FYNNEI. Trimming pared 2 bases from V and 8 bases from J, leaving 21 bases between. CDR3 length equals 16 residues.

The chain recombines TRBV5-4 with TRBJ1-1, with TRBD1 matching over 8 bases. The CDR3 is made up of 15 amino acids. Germline CDR1 is SGHNT and CDR2 is YYREEE (reference sequence). Trimming took 4 bases from V and 2 from J; bases not matched to a gene: 7. CDR3 coding DNA: TGTGCCAGCAGCCCGACCGGACAGGGTAACACTGAAGCTTTCTTT. This translates into CASSPTGQGNTEAFF.

The chain employs TRBV7-2 and TRBJ2-3; D not certain. Germline CDR1 SGHTA, CDR2 FQGNSA. The CDR3 has 13 residues. V gave up 3 bases and J gave up 3 bases, with 7 bases separating them. The DNA of the CDR3 is TGTGCCAGCAGCTTCTACGGAACAGATACGCAGTATTTT. Translated: CASSFYGTDTQYF.

This rearrangement joins TRBV5-1 to TRBJ2-7, with a tentative D call TRBD2 (5 bases). The CDR3 spans 16 residues. V was cut by 0 bases and J by 5 bases, with 18 bases left in between. CDR1 and CDR2 from the germline V gene are SGHRS and YFSETQ. CDR3 in DNA: TGCGCCAGCAGCTTGGCTGCGACCGCGGACTTCCACGAGCAGTACTTC. This codes for CASSLAATADFHEQYF.

The chain has TRBV29-1 and TRBJ1-2; tentative D call: TRBD1 (5 bases). The V end was cut by 2 bases, the J end by 6 bases, with 13 bases between. Germline CDR1 SQVTM, CDR2 ANQGSEA. The CDR3 consists of 13 residues. CDR3 in DNA: TGCAGCGTTGAACTTTACTGGGGGAATGGCTACACCTTC. It translates to CSVELYWGNGYTF.

This chain links TRBV19 with TRBJ2-5; D is ambiguous. The CDR3 sequence is 12 residues long. The germline V and J ends were trimmed by 3 bases and 5 bases, with 7 bases remaining between them. The V gene's germline CDR1 is LNHDA and CDR2 SQIVND (reference sequence). CDR3 amino acids: CASSIGRETQYF. The DNA for the CDR3 is TGTGCCAGTAGTATTGGCAGGGAGACCCAGTACTTC.